Each of the 22 T cell receptor beta chains below was sequenced from the same sample in a study of cytomegalovirus exposure and HLA in healthy donors. PCR employed 60 Vbeta and 13 Jbeta primers. Generated by immunoSEQ multiplex PCR, the TCRdb table keeps only in-frame clones and is missing some. The sample includes about 120,000 clones, roughly 78% of them seen just once. The sample comprised PBMCs. The receptors stem from a young woman in good health and CMV-seropositive.

The CDR3, as DNA: TGTGCCAGCAGCCAAGATAGGTGGGGGGTGGCTTTCTTT. This translates into CASSQDRWGVAFF. The chain joins TRBV4-2 to TRBJ1-1; tentatively, D is TRBD1 (5 bases). Trimming removed 0 bases from V and 11 bases from J, with 13 bases in between. This CDR3 comprises 13 residues. CDR1 is LGHNA and CDR2 is YNFKEQ in the germline V gene.

The chain joins TRBV28 to TRBJ2-5; TRBD2 is a possible D gene (7 bases). The last part of the DNA fits TRBJ2-7 better; the J call may be wrong. CDR3 length: 14 residues. The V gene's germline CDR1 is MDHEN and CDR2 SYDVKM. CDR3 protein: CASSLGGASYEQYF. The DNA for the CDR3 is TGTGCCAGCAGTTTGGGGGGGGCATCCTACGAGCAGTACTTC.

The chain combines TRBV27 with TRBJ1-3; tentatively, D is TRBD1 (6 bases). Trimming left V 5 bases short and J 1 base short, with 9 bases between. The CDR3 extends over 14 amino acids. CDR1 is MNHEY and CDR2 is SMNVEV in the germline V gene (reference sequence). The CDR3 region is CASSQQGSGNTIYF. The CDR3 DNA sequence: TGTGCCAGCAGTCAACAGGGATCTGGAAACACCATATATTTT.

The rearrangement uses TRBV4-2 and TRBJ2-7; no firm D call. The length of the CDR3 is 14 residues. Trimming left V 4 bases short and J 2 bases short, with 12 bases between. Germline CDR1 and CDR2: LGHNA and YNFKEQ. The CDR3 spells CASSPFTDTYEQYF. The DNA for the CDR3 is TGTGCCAGCAGCCCCTTCACAGATACCTACGAGCAGTACTTC.

CDR3 in amino acids: CASSFKGGGADTQYF. Here the CDR3 DNA reads TGTGCCAGCAGCTTCAAAGGCGGGGGGGCAGATACGCAGTATTTT. This chain connects TRBV7-2 to TRBJ2-3; TRBD2 matches at 9 bases. The CDR3 contains 15 residues. Germline V lookup: CDR1 SGHTA, CDR2 FQGNSA. The V gene end was trimmed by 3 bases and the J gene end by 4 bases; junction bases not matched to a gene: 5.

The CDR3 protein is CASRLMEDRVNTGELFF. The CDR3 DNA reads TGTGCCAGCAGATTAATGGAGGACAGGGTGAACACCGGGGAGCTGTTTTTT. The chain recombines TRBV7-2 with TRBJ2-2, with 8 bases lining up with TRBD1. The germline V gene encodes CDR1 SGHTA and CDR2 FQGNSA. The CDR3 covers 17 residues. The trim removed 6 bases at V and 1 base at J, leaving 10 bases unmatched.

The chain links TRBV5-6 to TRBJ2-5; D gene unclear. Judging by the DNA end, TRBJ2-7 fits better; the J call may be wrong. This CDR3 is built from 14 residues. The germline V gene has CDR1 SGHDT and CDR2 YYEEEE. For the CDR3, the DNA is TGTGCCAGCAGCTTGCTTCTCAGGTCCTACGAGCAGTACTTC. This encodes CASSLLLRSYEQYF.

The chain has TRBV7-9 and TRBJ2-7; 9 positions match TRBD1. The CDR3 is 19 amino acids. Germline assignment: CDR1 SEHNR and CDR2 FQNEAQ (reference sequence). The ends lost 5 bases at V and 0 bases at J; junction bases unmatched: 17. As DNA, the CDR3 is TGTGCCAGCAGCCCCCGTCCCGGGACAGGGTTGGGAGGCTCCTACGAGCAGTACTTC. This codes for CASSPRPGTGLGGSYEQYF.

The rearrangement links TRBV12-5 to TRBJ2-1; 8 positions match TRBD2. The germline V gene has CDR1 LGHNT and CDR2 FRNRAP. The J segment lost 7 bases and the V segment lost 0 bases, leaving 8 bases of the junction unmatched. The CDR3 is made up of 16 amino acids. The CDR3 nucleotides are TGTGCTAGTGGTTTGGTACTGGCGGGGGGAAAAAATGAGCAGTTCTTC. The encoded protein is CASGLVLAGGKNEQFF.

Details on this clone: One end of the junction does not line up with germline, which may come from a read error. The genes are TRBV7-9 and TRBJ2-5; 7 nucleotides match TRBD1. Germline V lookup: CDR1 SEHNR, CDR2 FQNEAQ (reference sequence). CDR3 length equals 15 residues. The CDR3 DNA sequence: TGTTCCAGCAACCCGACACAGGGGTCTGGGGAGACCCAGTACTTC. Residues: CSSNPTQGSGETQYF.

This rearrangement joins TRBV7-6 to TRBJ2-1; TRBD2 matches 10 bases. CDR3 length equals 16 residues. J was trimmed by 3 bases and V by 4 bases; bases with no gene match: 6. Germline V gene lookup returns CDR1 SGHVS and CDR2 FNYEAQ. CDR3 bases: TGTGCCAGCAGCTCAATAGCGGGGGGCGACTACAATGAGCAGTTCTTC. Protein sequence: CASSSIAGGDYNEQFF.

The chain carries TRBV5-1 and TRBJ2-1; unclear D gene. There are 15 residues in the CDR3. Germline V lookup: CDR1 SGHRS, CDR2 YFSETQ. Trimming cost V 0 bases and J 1 base, with 8 bases left between them. DNA for the CDR3: TGCGCCAGCAGCTTGGGGGTCGGGTCCTACAATGAGCAGTTCTTC. This codes for CASSLGVGSYNEQFF.

This clone showed up just once. J is TRBJ2-7 and V is TRBV27; TRBD2 matches 7 bases. With 5 bases clipped from V and 2 bases from J, the junction kept 6 bases outside the gene matches. Per the germline V gene, CDR1 is MNHEY and CDR2 is SMNVEV (reference sequence). This CDR3 region has 14 residues. DNA for the CDR3: TGTGCCAGCAGTCCGGGACTAAACACCTACGAGCAGTACTTC. It specifies CASSPGLNTYEQYF.

The chain employs TRBV7-3 and TRBJ2-3; D is uncertain. Between the trimmed V and J ends, which lost 1 base and 4 bases, there was a span of 6 bases. CDR1 is SGHTA, CDR2 FQGTGA, per germline. This CDR3 is 13 amino acids long. The CDR3 DNA is TGTGCCAGCAGCTTAAGCTCAGCAGATACGCAGTATTTT. Translation gives CASSLSSADTQYF.

The chain uses TRBV7-9 and TRBJ1-2; 9 nucleotides match TRBD1. The germline V gene encodes CDR1 SEHNR and CDR2 FQNEAQ (reference sequence). CDR3 length: 14 residues. The J segment lost 4 bases and the V segment lost 5 bases, leaving 5 bases of the junction unmatched. The DNA of the CDR3 is TGTGCCAGCAGCGACCGGGACAGGGCCTATGGCTACACCTTC. It yields the protein CASSDRDRAYGYTF.

This chain joins TRBV5-4 and TRBJ2-5, with D hard to call. CDR3 length: 16 residues. Germline V CDR1 and CDR2: SGHNT, YYREEE (reference sequence). The V gene lost 4 bases and the J gene lost 3 bases, with 19 bases spanning the gap. The CDR3 DNA reads TGTGCCAGCAGCCCCCAAACCCCAACAACTAAAGAGACCCAGTACTTC. It yields the protein CASSPQTPTTKETQYF.

J is TRBJ2-3 and V is TRBV7-8; D remains ambiguous. Germline CDR1 and CDR2: SGHVS and FQNEAQ. V dropped 7 bases and J dropped 4 bases, with 6 bases sitting between them. CDR3 length: 11 residues. CDR3 loop: CASTLADTQYF. Here the CDR3 DNA reads TGTGCCAGCACCCTAGCAGATACGCAGTATTTT. Using reference TRBV7-8 and TRBJ2-3 for the parts outside the CDR3, the full variable domain is GAGVSQSPRYKVAKRGQDVALRCDPISGHVSLFWYQQALGQGPEFLTYFQNEAQLDKSGLPSDRFFAERPEGSVSTLKIQRTQQEDSAVYLCASTLADTQYFGPGTRLTVL.

The chain couples TRBV28 to TRBJ1-4; D unresolved. The length of the CDR3 is 13 residues. Germline V lookup: CDR1 MDHEN, CDR2 SYDVKM. Trimming took off 10 bases at V and 6 bases at J, with 15 bases between the two ends. CDR3 sequence: CAIRRGVYEKLFF. The CDR3 DNA follows: TGTGCCATCCGTCGGGGAGTGTATGAAAAACTGTTTTTT.

The chain is built from TRBV9 and TRBJ1-2, with unresolved D. CDR3 size: 13 residues. Germline CDR1 reads SGDLS; CDR2 reads YYNGEE. V was trimmed by 4 bases and J by 4 bases, leaving 11 bases between them. The DNA of the CDR3 is TGTGCCAGCAGCTCAGTGGGCAGCTATGGCTACACCTTC. It is translated as CASSSVGSYGYTF.

The chain is built from TRBV6-6 and TRBJ2-3, with a weak D call TRBD2 (5 bases). This CDR3 has 12 residues. Germline assignment: CDR1 MNHNY and CDR2 SVGAGI (reference sequence). V was cut by 6 bases and J by 8 bases, with 12 bases left in between. Written as DNA, the CDR3 is TGTGCCAGCAGACCCGGACTCGGTACGCAGTATTTT. This translates into CASRPGLGTQYF.

This sequence joins TRBV28 and TRBJ2-2; TRBD1 agrees at 8 bases. CDR3 length: 20 amino acids. The J segment lost 1 base and the V segment lost 3 bases, leaving 16 bases of the junction unmatched. Germline V gene lookup returns CDR1 MDHEN and CDR2 SYDVKM. The CDR3: CASSFLLAGGVTENTGELFF. In DNA, the CDR3 is TGTGCCAGCAGTTTTCTTCTGGCAGGGGGCGTCACCGAGAACACCGGGGAGCTGTTTTTT.

The genes are TRBV19 and TRBJ2-7; 10 nucleotides agree with TRBD1. The J segment lost 4 bases and the V segment lost 4 bases, leaving 4 bases of the junction unmatched. From germline, CDR1 is LNHDA and CDR2 SQIVND (reference sequence). This CDR3 region has 14 residues. The CDR3 DNA sequence: TGTGCCAGTAGTAGGGGACAGGGGACTTACGAGCAGTACTTC. It translates to CASSRGQGTYEQYF.